Below, 18 T cell receptor beta chains from the same sample are listed, as sequenced in a study of shared T cell receptors in the human thymus. Using immunoSEQ multiplex PCR, the repertoire was profiled, and TCRdb retains in-frame clones only, with some absent. The table includes under 850,000 clones, approximately 87% detected once. The same specimen was also included in a second study, on human thymus T cells.

The sample comprised thymocytes. The receptors originated from a boy in the first two years of life with a congenital heart defect.

The V gene is TRBV10-3, the J gene TRBJ1-3; the D is unclear. Trimming left V 2 bases short and J 0 bases short, with 8 bases between. Per the germline V gene, CDR1 is ENHRY and CDR2 is SYGVKD. CDR3 length equals 15 residues. The CDR3: CAISEGLHSGNTIYF. The CDR3 region has the DNA TGTGCCATCAGTGAGGGACTGCACTCTGGAAACACCATATATTTT.

A single count supports this clone. The rearrangement joins TRBV7-2 to TRBJ2-7; 15 bases are shared with TRBD2. With 0 bases clipped from V and 1 base from J, the junction kept 7 bases outside the gene matches. Per germline, CDR1 SGHTA and CDR2 FQGNSA. This CDR3 region has 19 residues. The CDR3 DNA reads TGTGCCAGCAGCTTAGCGCCGGGACTAGCGGGAGGCCAATCCTACGAGCAGTACTTC. Protein: CASSLAPGLAGGQSYEQYF.

The J gene is TRBJ2-3, the V gene TRBV5-1, with 7 bases fitting TRBD1. Germline V gene lookup returns CDR1 SGHRS and CDR2 YFSETQ. The CDR3 extends over 18 amino acids. The trim removed 3 bases at V and 1 base at J, leaving 14 bases unmatched. CDR3 region: CASSSEGQESVGTDTQYF. As DNA, the CDR3 is TGCGCCAGCAGCTCGGAAGGACAGGAGTCAGTCGGCACAGATACGCAGTATTTT.

The CDR3 is CSAQDRGTEAFF. The CDR3 DNA reads TGCAGCGCCCAGGATAGGGGCACTGAAGCTTTCTTT. This sequence joins TRBV29-1 and TRBJ1-1; maybe TRBD1 (5 bases). The CDR3 length is 12 residues. Germline values: CDR1 SQVTM, CDR2 ANQGSEA. V was clipped by 7 bases and J by 4 bases, with 13 bases between them.

V is TRBV11-3 and J is TRBJ2-7; 7 bases are shared with TRBD1. V was pared by 3 bases and J by 5 bases, with 4 bases of the junction left unmatched. CDR3 size: 13 residues. Germline V CDR1 and CDR2: SGHNT, YENEEA. CDR3: CASSFRTGDEQYF. The CDR3 DNA sequence: TGTGCCAGCAGCTTCCGGACAGGTGACGAGCAGTACTTC.

J is TRBJ2-7 and V is TRBV27, with a possible D match to TRBD2 (5 bases). The CDR3 loop spans 12 amino acids. V was trimmed by 8 bases and J by 0 bases, leaving 8 bases between them. The germline CDR1 and CDR2 sequences are MNHEY and SMNVEV (reference sequence). The CDR3 DNA is TGTGCCAGCCGAGGGCTCTCCTACGAGCAGTACTTC. Residues: CASRGLSYEQYF.

The V call is TRBV23-1, the J call TRBJ2-7, with unresolved D. TRBV23-1 is marked as an open reading frame, function uncertain. The V end was cut by 6 bases, the J end by 1 base, with 10 bases between. This CDR3 spans 13 amino acids. CDR3 sequence: CASSQARSYEQYF. DNA of the CDR3: TGCGCCAGCAGCCAGGCCAGGTCCTACGAGCAGTACTTC.

This clone was picked up one time. The chain uses TRBV5-1 and TRBJ2-1; the D gene is possibly TRBD1 (5 bases). The CDR3 is made up of 15 amino acids. Germline assignment: CDR1 SGHRS and CDR2 YFSETQ. V was clipped by 0 bases and J by 6 bases, with 13 bases between them. The CDR3 nucleotides are TGCGCCAGCAGCTTGGAGGGGAAAGGGTCCAATGAGCAGTTCTTC. Translated: CASSLEGKGSNEQFF.

The V gene is TRBV6-1, the J gene TRBJ2-4; D might be TRBD2 (5 bases). Per the germline V gene, CDR1 is MNHNS and CDR2 is SASEGT. CDR3 length: 20 residues. V dropped 2 bases and J dropped 1 base, with 24 bases sitting between them. The CDR3 bases are TGTGCCAGCAGTGAAAAGTTGGTCCTAGCACCCGCTGGGGCCAAAAACATTCAGTACTTC. Encoded protein: CASSEKLVLAPAGAKNIQYF.

The rearrangement joins TRBV27 to TRBJ2-4, with a possible D match to TRBD1 (6 bases). CDR1 is MNHEY and CDR2 is SMNVEV in the germline V gene (reference sequence). V lost 3 bases to trimming and J lost 1 base, with 16 bases between them. This CDR3 is 17 amino acids long. CDR3 loop: CASSFNDRSQAKNIQYF. CDR3 DNA sequence: TGTGCCAGCAGTTTTAACGACAGGTCCCAGGCCAAAAACATTCAGTACTTC.

The rearrangement joins TRBV7-9 to TRBJ2-7, with a tentative D call TRBD1 (5 bases). In germline, CDR1 is SEHNR, CDR2 FQNEAQ (reference sequence). Trimming pared 5 bases from V and 2 bases from J, leaving 13 bases between. The CDR3 loop spans 14 amino acids. The CDR3 here is CASSGVQGAYEQYF. In DNA form, the CDR3 reads TGTGCCAGCAGCGGGGTGCAGGGTGCCTACGAGCAGTACTTC.

V is TRBV19 and J is TRBJ1-4; 9 bases line up with TRBD1. The V gene end was trimmed by 6 bases and the J gene end by 7 bases; junction bases not matched to a gene: 9. Germline V gene data show CDR1 as LNHDA and CDR2 as SQIVND (reference sequence). The CDR3 runs 15 residues. Written as DNA, the CDR3 is TGTGCCAGTAGCCTTCCGGGACAGGGAGGTGAAAAACTGTTTTTT. Translating it yields CASSLPGQGGEKLFF.

The rearrangement links TRBV25-1 to TRBJ2-2, with D perhaps matching TRBD1 (5 bases). Deletions cut 6 bases from V and 1 base from J, with 12 bases between. Germline values: CDR1 MGHDK, CDR2 SYGVNS. CDR3 length equals 15 residues. Here the CDR3 DNA reads TGTGCCAGCAGAGGGGTCCCGATGAACACCGGGGAGCTGTTTTTT. Translation: CASRGVPMNTGELFF.

The chain links TRBV5-6 to TRBJ2-2, with 11 bases identical to TRBD1. The CDR3 is 15 residues long. The junction had 4 bases not matched to a gene; V was cut back by 4 bases and J by 5 bases. Germline V gene lookup returns CDR1 SGHDT and CDR2 YYEEEE. CDR3 sequence (DNA): TGTGCCAGCAGCCGCGGGACAGGGGGGACCGGGGAGCTGTTTTTT. Amino acids: CASSRGTGGTGELFF. Supplemented by reference TRBV5-6 and TRBJ2-2, the full variable domain reads DAGVTQSPTHLIKTRGQQVTLRCSPKSGHDTVSWYQQALGQGPQFIFQYYEEEERQRGNFPDRFSGHQFPNYSSELNVNALLLGDSALYLCASSRGTGGTGELFFGEGSRLTVL.

This clone was observed a handful of times. The chain uses TRBV7-2 and TRBJ1-1; possible D gene TRBD1, 6 bases. This CDR3 comprises 17 residues. V was shortened by 3 bases and J by 7 bases, with 24 bases between the two germline ends. Germline CDR1 reads SGHTA; CDR2 reads FQGNSA. DNA of the CDR3: TGTGCCAGCAGCTTCCTCCTTCGCCGGGACACGGAGTATGAAGCTTTCTTT. It specifies CASSFLLRRDTEYEAFF.

The chain links TRBV5-4 to TRBJ2-3; D is unclear. The germline gives CDR1 SGHNT, CDR2 YYREEE (reference sequence). Trimming removed 0 bases from V and 0 bases from J, with 5 bases in between. The CDR3 sequence is 14 residues long. The CDR3 DNA is TGTGCCAGCAGCTTGGAATCTAGCACAGATACGCAGTATTTT. Its protein product is CASSLESSTDTQYF.

The rearrangement joins TRBV30 to TRBJ2-7, with D perhaps matching TRBD1 (5 bases). The CDR3 loop spans 16 amino acids. Trimming cost V 2 bases and J 2 bases, with 19 bases left between them. Germline CDR1 is GTSNPN and CDR2 is SVGIG (reference sequence). The CDR3 DNA reads as TGTGCCTGGAGTCCCCAGGGCGAGACGCCGCCCTACGAGCAGTACTTC. Protein product: CAWSPQGETPPYEQYF.

CDR3: CASSQLRRGLAGGVGTGELFF. CDR3 nucleotides: TGCGCCAGCAGCCAACTCCGACGCGGGCTAGCGGGAGGCGTAGGGACCGGGGAGCTGTTTTTT. The rearrangement uses TRBV4-3 and TRBJ2-2; 11 bases match TRBD2. This CDR3 comprises 21 residues. Germline trimming cut 2 bases from V and 5 bases from J; bases unmatched to any gene: 19. CDR1 and CDR2 from the germline V gene are LGHNA and YSLEER.